This T cell receptor beta chain was found in a study of blood T cell repertoires in COVID-19. Study as a whole: The United States, Italy and Spain provided the acute and convalescent COVID-19 samples. PBMCs, B-cell-depleted T cells, or T cells were the source of the cDNA or gDNA that made up the material.

Per the authors' pipeline: Counts of nucleated cells, estimated from reference gene primer amplification, were obtained. TCRdb keeps only in-frame clones here, not all; method: immunoSEQ multiplex PCR. V and J calls plus clone size are reproduced from that table; the DNA served to infer D and trimming. The table includes about 100,000 clones, more than 85% detected once. The TCR originated in a man in his fifties or sixties with acute or convalescent COVID-19. Sequenced input: peripheral blood.

The CDR3: CASSPRLAVDNEQFF. The CDR3 DNA reads as TGTGCCAGCAGTCCTAGACTAGCTGTCGACAATGAGCAGTTCTTC. The chain employs TRBV7-2 and TRBJ2-1, with 7 bases lining up with TRBD2. This CDR3 region has 15 residues. CDR1 SGHTA and CDR2 FQGNSA come from the germline V gene. Germline trimming cut 6 bases from V and 5 bases from J; bases unmatched to any gene: 10. Combining the CDR3 with reference TRBV7-2 and TRBJ2-1 gives the whole variable domain GAGVSQSPSNKVTEKGKDVELRCDPISGHTALYWYRQSLGQGLEFLIYFQGNSAPDKSGLPSDRFSAERTGGSVSTLTIQRTQQEDSAVYLCASSPRLAVDNEQFFGPGTRLTVL.